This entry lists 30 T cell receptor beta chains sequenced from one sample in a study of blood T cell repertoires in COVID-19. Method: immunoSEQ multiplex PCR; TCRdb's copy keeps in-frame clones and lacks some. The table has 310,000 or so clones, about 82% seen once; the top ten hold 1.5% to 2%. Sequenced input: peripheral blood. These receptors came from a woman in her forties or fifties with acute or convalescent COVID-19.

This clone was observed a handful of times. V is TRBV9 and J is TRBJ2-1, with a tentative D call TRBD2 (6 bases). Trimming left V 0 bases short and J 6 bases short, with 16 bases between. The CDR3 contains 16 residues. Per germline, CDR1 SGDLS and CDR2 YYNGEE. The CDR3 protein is CASSVDPGDPFNEQFF. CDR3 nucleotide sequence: TGTGCCAGCAGCGTAGACCCGGGAGATCCCTTCAATGAGCAGTTCTTC.

The CDR3 DNA is TGTGCCAGCATCTCGGGACAGGGAGCCGGGGAGCTGTTTTTT. This gives the protein CASISGQGAGELFF. The rearrangement joins TRBV2 to TRBJ2-2; TRBD1 aligns across 9 bases. This CDR3 comprises 14 residues. Germline CDR1 and CDR2: SNHLY and FYNNEI. The J segment lost 6 bases and the V segment lost 7 bases, leaving 6 bases of the junction unmatched.

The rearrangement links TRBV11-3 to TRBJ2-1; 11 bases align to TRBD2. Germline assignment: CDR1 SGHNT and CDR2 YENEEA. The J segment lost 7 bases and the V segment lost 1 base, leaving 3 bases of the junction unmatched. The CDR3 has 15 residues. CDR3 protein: CASSLGVAGGNEQFF. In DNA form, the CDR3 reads TGTGCCAGCAGCTTAGGAGTAGCGGGAGGGAATGAGCAGTTCTTC.

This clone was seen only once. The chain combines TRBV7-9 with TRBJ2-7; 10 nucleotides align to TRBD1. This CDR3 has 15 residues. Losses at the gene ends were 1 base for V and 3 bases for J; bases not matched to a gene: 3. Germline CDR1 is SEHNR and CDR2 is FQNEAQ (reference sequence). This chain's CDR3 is CASSLGQGAFYEQYF. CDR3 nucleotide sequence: TGTGCCAGCAGCTTAGGACAGGGGGCCTTCTACGAGCAGTACTTC.

Written as DNA, the CDR3 is TGTGCCAGCAGTTTAGCTAGCGGGAGGGGGGGCTACAATGAGCAGTTCTTC. Translation: CASSLASGRGGYNEQFF. V and J are TRBV27 and TRBJ2-1; 12 bases agree with TRBD2. The CDR3 has 17 amino acids. J was trimmed by 3 bases and V by 2 bases; bases with no gene match: 5. Germline loops: CDR1 MNHEY, CDR2 SMNVEV (reference sequence).

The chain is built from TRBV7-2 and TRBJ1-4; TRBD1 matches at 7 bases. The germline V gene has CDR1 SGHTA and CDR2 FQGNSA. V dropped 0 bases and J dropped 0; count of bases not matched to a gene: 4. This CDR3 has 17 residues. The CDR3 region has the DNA TGTGCCAGCAGCTTAGCGGTCAGGGGGTCAACTAATGAAAAACTGTTTTTT. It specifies CASSLAVRGSTNEKLFF.

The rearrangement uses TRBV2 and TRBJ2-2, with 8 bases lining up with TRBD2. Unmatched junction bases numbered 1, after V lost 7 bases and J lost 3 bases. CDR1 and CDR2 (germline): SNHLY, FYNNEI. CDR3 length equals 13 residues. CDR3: CASKLADTGELFF. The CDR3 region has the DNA TGTGCCAGCAAACTAGCGGACACCGGGGAGCTGTTTTTT.

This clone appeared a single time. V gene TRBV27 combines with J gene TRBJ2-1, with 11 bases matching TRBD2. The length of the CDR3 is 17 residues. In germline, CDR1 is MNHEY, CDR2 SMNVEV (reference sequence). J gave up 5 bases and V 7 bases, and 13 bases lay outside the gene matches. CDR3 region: CASTTRRLAGNNNEQFF. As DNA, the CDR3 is TGTGCCAGCACCACCAGGCGACTAGCGGGAAACAACAATGAGCAGTTCTTC.

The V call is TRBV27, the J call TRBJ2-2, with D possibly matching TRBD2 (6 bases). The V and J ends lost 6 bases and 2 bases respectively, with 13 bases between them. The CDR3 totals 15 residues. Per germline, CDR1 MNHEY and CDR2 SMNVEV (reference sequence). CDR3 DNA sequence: TGTGCCAGCAGCACTCGGGACTCCAACACCGGGGAGCTGTTTTTT. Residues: CASSTRDSNTGELFF.

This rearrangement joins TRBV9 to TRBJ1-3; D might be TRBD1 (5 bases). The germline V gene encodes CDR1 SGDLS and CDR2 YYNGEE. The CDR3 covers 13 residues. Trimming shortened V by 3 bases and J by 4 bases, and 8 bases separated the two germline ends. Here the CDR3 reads CASSEGRGNTIYF. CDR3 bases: TGTGCCAGCAGCGAGGGGCGGGGAAACACCATATATTTT.

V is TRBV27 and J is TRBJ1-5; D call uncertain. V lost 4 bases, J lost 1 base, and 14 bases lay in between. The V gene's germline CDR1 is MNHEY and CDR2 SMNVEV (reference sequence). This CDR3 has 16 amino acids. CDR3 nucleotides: TGTGCCAGCAGTTCGGAGCGGTTGTGGAGCAATCAGCCCCAGCATTTT. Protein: CASSSERLWSNQPQHF.

CDR3 amino acids: CATSDSRGANGYTF. DNA of the CDR3: TGTGCCACCAGTGATTCTCGGGGGGCGAATGGCTACACCTTC. The V gene is TRBV24-1, the J gene TRBJ1-2; D might be TRBD1 (6 bases). The CDR3 spans 14 residues. Germline V gene data show CDR1 as KGHDR and CDR2 as SFDVKD. The ends were cut back, 2 bases at V and 6 bases at J, with 12 bases in the middle.

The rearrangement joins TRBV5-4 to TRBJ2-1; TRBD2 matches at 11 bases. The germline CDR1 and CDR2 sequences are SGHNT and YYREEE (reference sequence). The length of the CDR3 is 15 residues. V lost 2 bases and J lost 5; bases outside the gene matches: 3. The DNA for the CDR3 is TGTGCCAGCAGCTTACCGGGACTAGCGGACAATGAGCAGTTCTTC. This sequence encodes CASSLPGLADNEQFF.

The DNA for the CDR3 is TGTGCCAGCAGTGAGAGACATGCCCAGGGAAACACCATATATTTT. Amino acid sequence: CASSERHAQGNTIYF. The V and J genes are TRBV6-1 and TRBJ1-3; D remains unclear. Germline V gives CDR1 MNHNS, CDR2 SASEGT. Between the trimmed V and J ends, which lost 3 bases and 4 bases, there was a span of 13 bases. This CDR3 has 15 residues.

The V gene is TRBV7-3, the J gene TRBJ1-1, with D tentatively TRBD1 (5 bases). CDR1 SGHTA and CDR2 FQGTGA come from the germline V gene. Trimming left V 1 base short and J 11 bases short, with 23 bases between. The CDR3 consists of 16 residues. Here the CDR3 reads CASSLNGVGTSDVAFF. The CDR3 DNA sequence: TGTGCCAGCAGCTTAAATGGAGTAGGGACTTCCGACGTTGCTTTCTTT. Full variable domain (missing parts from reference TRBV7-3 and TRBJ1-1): GAGVSQTPSNKVTEKGKYVELRCDPISGHTALYWYRQSLGQGPEFLIYFQGTGAADDSGLPNDRFFAVRPEGSVSTLKIQRTERGDSAVYLCASSLNGVGTSDVAFFGQGTRLTVV.

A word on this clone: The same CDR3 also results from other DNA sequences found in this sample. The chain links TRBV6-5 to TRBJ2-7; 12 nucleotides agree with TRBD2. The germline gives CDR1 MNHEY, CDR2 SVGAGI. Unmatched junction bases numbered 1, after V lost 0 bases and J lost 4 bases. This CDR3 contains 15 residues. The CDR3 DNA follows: TGTGCCAGCAGTTACTCGACTAGCGGGAGATACGAGCAGTACTTC. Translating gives CASSYSTSGRYEQYF.

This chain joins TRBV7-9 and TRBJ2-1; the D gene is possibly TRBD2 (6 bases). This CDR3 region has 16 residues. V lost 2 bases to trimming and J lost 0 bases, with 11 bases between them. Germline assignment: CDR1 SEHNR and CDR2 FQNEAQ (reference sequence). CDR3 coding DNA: TGTGCCAGCAGCTTAAGGGCGGGAAGCTCCTACAATGAGCAGTTCTTC. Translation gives CASSLRAGSSYNEQFF.

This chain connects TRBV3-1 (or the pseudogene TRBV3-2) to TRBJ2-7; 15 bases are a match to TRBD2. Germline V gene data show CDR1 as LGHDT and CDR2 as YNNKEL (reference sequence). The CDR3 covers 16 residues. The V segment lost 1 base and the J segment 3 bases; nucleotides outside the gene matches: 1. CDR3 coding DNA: TGTGCCAGCAGCCAAGGGGGACTAGCGGGGGGCTACGAGCAGTACTTC. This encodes CASSQGGLAGGYEQYF.

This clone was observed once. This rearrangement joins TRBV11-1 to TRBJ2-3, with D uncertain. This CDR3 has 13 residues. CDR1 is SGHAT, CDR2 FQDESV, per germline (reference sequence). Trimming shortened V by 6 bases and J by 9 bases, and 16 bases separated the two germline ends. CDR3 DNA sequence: TGTGCCAGCAGGCGGCCGGCGCCTGAGACGCAGTATTTT. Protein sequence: CASRRPAPETQYF.

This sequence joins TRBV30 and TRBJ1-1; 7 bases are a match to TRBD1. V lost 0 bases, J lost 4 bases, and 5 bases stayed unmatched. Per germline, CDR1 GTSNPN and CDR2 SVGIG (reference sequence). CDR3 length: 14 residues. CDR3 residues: CAWSVRGGGTEAFF. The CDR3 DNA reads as TGTGCCTGGAGTGTAAGAGGGGGCGGCACTGAAGCTTTCTTT. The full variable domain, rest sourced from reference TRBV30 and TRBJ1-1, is SQTIHQWPATLVQPVGSPLSLECTVEGTSNPNLYWYRQAAGRGLQLLFYSVGIGQISSEVPQNLSASRPQDRQFILSSKKLLLSDSGFYLCAWSVRGGGTEAFFGQGTRLTVV.

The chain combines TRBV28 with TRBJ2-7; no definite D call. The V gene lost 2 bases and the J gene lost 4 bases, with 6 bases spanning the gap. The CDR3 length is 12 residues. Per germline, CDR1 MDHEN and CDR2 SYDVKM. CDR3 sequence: CASSLGRYEQYF. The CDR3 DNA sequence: TGTGCCAGCAGTTTAGGGCGTTACGAGCAGTACTTC.

DNA for the CDR3: TGCGCCAGCAGCCAAGAGGGGTCCGGGAGGGCCCCGCAGTTCTTC. Its translation is CASSQEGSGRAPQFF. The V and J genes are TRBV4-3 and TRBJ2-1; TRBD2 agrees at 8 bases. Germline V gene data show CDR1 as LGHNA and CDR2 as YSLEER. This CDR3 is built from 15 residues. V lost 0 bases, J lost 12 bases, and 10 bases stayed unmatched.

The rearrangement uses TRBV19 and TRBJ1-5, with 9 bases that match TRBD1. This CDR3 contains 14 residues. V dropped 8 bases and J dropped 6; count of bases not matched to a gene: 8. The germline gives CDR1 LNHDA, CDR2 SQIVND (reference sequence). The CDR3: CASRQGGRVQPQHF. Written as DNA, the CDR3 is TGTGCCAGTCGACAGGGGGGTCGGGTTCAGCCCCAGCATTTT. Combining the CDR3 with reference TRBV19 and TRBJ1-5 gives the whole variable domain DGGITQSPKYLFRKEGQNVTLSCEQNLNHDAMYWYRQDPGQGLRLIYYSQIVNDFQKGDIAEGYSVSREKKESFPLTVTSAQKNPTAFYLCASRQGGRVQPQHFGDGTRLSIL.

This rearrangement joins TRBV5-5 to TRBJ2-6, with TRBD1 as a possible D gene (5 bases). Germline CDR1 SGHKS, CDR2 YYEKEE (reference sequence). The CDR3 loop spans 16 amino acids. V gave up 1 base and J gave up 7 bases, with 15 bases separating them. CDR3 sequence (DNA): TGTGCCAGCAGCTTGAGTGTAGGGGAAGGAGCCAACGTCCTGACTTTC. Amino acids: CASSLSVGEGANVLTF.

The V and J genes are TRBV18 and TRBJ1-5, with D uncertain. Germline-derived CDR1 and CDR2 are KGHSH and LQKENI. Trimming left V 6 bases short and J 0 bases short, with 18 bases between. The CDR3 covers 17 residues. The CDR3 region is CASSPGFGRDSNQPQHF. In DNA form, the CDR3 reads TGTGCCAGCTCGCCGGGATTCGGACGGGATAGCAATCAGCCCCAGCATTTT.

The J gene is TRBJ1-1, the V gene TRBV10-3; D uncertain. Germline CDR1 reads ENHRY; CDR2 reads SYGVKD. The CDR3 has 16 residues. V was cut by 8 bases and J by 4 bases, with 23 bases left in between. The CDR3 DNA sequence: TGTGCCATCTCTTCGCGGGTTGGGGATTCGGGCACTGAAGCTTTCTTT. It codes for CAISSRVGDSGTEAFF.

CDR3 protein: CATSEGAGSDQPQHF. CDR3 DNA sequence: TGTGCCACCAGCGAGGGGGCAGGGAGTGATCAGCCCCAGCATTTT. The chain has TRBV24-1 and TRBJ1-5, with 7 bases lining up with TRBD1. V shed 7 bases, J shed 5 bases, and the junction held 10 bases outside the gene matches. The germline V gene has CDR1 KGHDR and CDR2 SFDVKD. This CDR3 spans 15 amino acids.

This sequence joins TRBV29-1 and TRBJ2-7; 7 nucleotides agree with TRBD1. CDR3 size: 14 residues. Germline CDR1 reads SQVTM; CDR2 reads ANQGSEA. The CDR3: CRWGRTGFSYEQYF. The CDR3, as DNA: TGCAGGTGGGGTAGGACAGGTTTCTCCTACGAGCAGTACTTC.

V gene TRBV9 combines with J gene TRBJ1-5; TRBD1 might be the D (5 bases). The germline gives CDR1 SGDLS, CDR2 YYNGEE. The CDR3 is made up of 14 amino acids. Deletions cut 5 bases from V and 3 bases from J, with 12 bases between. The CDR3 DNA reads TGTGCCAGCAGTAAAGGACAAACCAATCAGCCCCAGCATTTT. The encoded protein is CASSKGQTNQPQHF.

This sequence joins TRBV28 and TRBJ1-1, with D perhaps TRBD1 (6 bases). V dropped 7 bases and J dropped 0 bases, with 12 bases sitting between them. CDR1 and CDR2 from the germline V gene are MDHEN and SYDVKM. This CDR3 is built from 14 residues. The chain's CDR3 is CASTPGVLNTEAFF. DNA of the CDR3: TGTGCCAGCACCCCAGGGGTTTTGAACACTGAAGCTTTCTTT.